This TCR beta chain came from a study of T cells after yellow fever vaccination. Study context: Some fractions had low cell numbers, and these were prepared with SMART-Seq v4 Ultra Low Input. Notes on the study in general: Repertoires obtained by FACS sorting could include abundant clonotypes that entered as contaminants from the bulk population.

This clonotype was counted between two and nine times. Its antigen is still unknown. Using its own MiXCR run on the 5' RACE reads, TCRdb lists one record per CDR3 protein. The sample lists a few hundred thousand distinct CDR3 sequences, approximately 4% occurring once. This TCR derives from a man aged 18 to 29 who received the YFV17D yellow fever vaccine. The sample was PBMCs, taken 5 days after the yellow fever booster vaccination.

The CDR3 DNA reads as TGTGCCAGCAGTCAATGGGGGGGGACGCAGTATGGCTACACCTTC. This encodes CASSQWGGTQYGYTF. This chain uses TRBV6-6 with TRBJ1-2, with a tentative D call TRBD1 (5 bases). Germline CDR1 reads MNHNY; CDR2 reads SVGAGI (reference sequence). The CDR3 contains 15 residues. Trimming left V 5 bases short and J 5 bases short, with 18 bases between.